This TCR beta chain is from a study of Ad26.COV2.S vaccination and SARS-CoV-2 variants. CDR1 and CDR2 from the germline V gene are MNHEY and SVGAGI. V dropped 6 bases and J dropped 2; count of bases not matched to a gene: 6. CDR3 length: 14 residues. TCRdb's copy holds only in-frame clones and misses some; the assay was immunoSEQ multiplex PCR. The sample has some 300,000 clones, 70% to 90% seen once. Described treatment: over 15 received Ad26.COV2.S at low or high dose, single or two shots; about 5 received placebo; per-sample allocation not given. Samples were taken on day 63 after the first vaccine or placebo injection.

This clonotype originated in a person between 18 and 65 years old who received the Ad26.COV2.S COVID-19 vaccine or a placebo. The starting material was peripheral blood, obtained in a trial of Ad26.COV2.S vaccine versus placebo. The chain uses TRBV6-5 and TRBJ1-1; the match to TRBD1 covers 7 bases. CDR3 sequence reads: CASRLTGSNTEAFF. Here the CDR3 DNA reads TGTGCCAGCAGGTTGACAGGGAGCAACACTGAAGCTTTCTTT.